Listed below are T cell receptor beta chains from one sample, sequenced in a study of blood T cells in healthy people across ages. From the 5' RACE reads, TCRdb called clonotypes with MiXCR, one entry per CDR3 protein. The sample includes over 1,500,000 distinct CDR3 sequences, 40% to 55% seen only once; the top ten take about 2.1%. Source material: blood. The receptors come from a woman in her forties in good health. CDR3s include the opening cysteine and the closing phenylalanine or tryptophan. A D gene is named only where the DNA matches it firmly. The size field is filled for only some rows; it gives once, few, many or a size class.

NA,TRBV6-5,15,TRBD2,TRBJ2-1,TGTGCCAGCAGTTACACGGGACTAGCGGGCAATGAGCAGTTCTTC,CASSYTGLAGNEQFF
few,TRBV29-1,18,TRBD1,TRBJ1-1,TGCAGCGTTCCCCTGAAGGTGCAGGGGGCATCGAGAAGAACTGAAGCTTTCTTT,CSVPLKVQGASRRTEAFF
few,TRBV29-1,15,TRBD1,TRBJ2-5,TGCAGCGTTGACAAGGCTGGGACAGGTCAAGAGACCCAGTACTTC,CSVDKAGTGQETQYF
NA,TRBV6-6,13,NA,TRBJ2-7,TGTGCCAGCAAAGGAGACGTTTCGGGCGAGCAGTACTTC,CASKGDVSGEQYF
NA,TRBV6-2/TRBV6-3,13,TRBD1,TRBJ2-5,TGTGCCAGCAGATACAGGGGTCAAGAGACCCAGTACTTC,CASRYRGQETQYF
NA,TRBV7-2,16,TRBD1,TRBJ1-2,TGTGCCAGCAGCTTAGTGGGACAGGGGGGAACGTATGGCCACACCTTC,CASSLVGQGGTYGHTF
NA,TRBV6-6,15,NA,TRBJ2-7,TGTGCCACGACTGGAGGGGGCCTTCCCCCCTACGAGCAGTACTTC,CATTGGGLPPYEQYF
NA,TRBV7-2,16,TRBD1,TRBJ1-1,TGTGCCAGCAGCTTAGCGCAGGGGGCGAGTTCCACTGAAGCTTTCTTT,CASSLAQGASSTEAFF
few,TRBV5-1,13,NA,TRBJ1-2,TGCGCCAGCAGCTTGGAAGGACACTATGGCTACACCTTC,CASSLEGHYGYTF
NA,TRBV20-1,14,NA,TRBJ2-3,TGCAGTGTCGACAGTCGGAGGAGCACAGATACGCAGTATTTT,CSVDSRRSTDTQYF
NA,TRBV7-6,13,TRBD1,TRBJ2-5,TGTGCCAGCAGCCAGAGGACAGGGGATACGCAGTACTTC,CASSQRTGDTQYF
NA,TRBV6-6,12,NA,TRBJ2-7,TGTGCCAGCAGTCAGATAGGGGCCGAGCAGTACTTC,CASSQIGAEQYF
NA,TRBV6-2/TRBV6-3,19,TRBD2,TRBJ2-4,TGTGCCAGCACCCATCCTCCCGGACTAGCGGGGGATCCGGGGGACATTCAGTACTTC,CASTHPPGLAGDPGDIQYF
NA,TRBV9,17,TRBD1,TRBJ2-1,TGTGCCAGCAGCGTCAAAAAAGCCGGGACAGATTACAATGAGCAGTTCTTC,CASSVKKAGTDYNEQFF
NA,TRBV29-1,14,TRBD2,TRBJ2-7,TGCAGCGTTGGGCCTAGCGGGAGGTACAATGAGCAGTACTTC,CSVGPSGRYNEQYF
NA,TRBV11-2,14,NA,TRBJ1-1,TGTGCCAGCAGCTTAGACAGGGTCGCCACTGAAGCTTTCTTT,CASSLDRVATEAFF
NA,TRBV10-3,17,TRBD1,TRBJ2-7,TGTGCCATCAGTTCCCTGGGGACAGGGGGGAGCTCCTACGAGCAGTACTTC,CAISSLGTGGSSYEQYF
once,TRBV4-3,17,NA,TRBJ1-2,TGCGCCAGCAGCCAAGATTCCGATCTGGGGGCGCTCCTTGGCTACACCTTC,CASSQDSDLGALLGYTF